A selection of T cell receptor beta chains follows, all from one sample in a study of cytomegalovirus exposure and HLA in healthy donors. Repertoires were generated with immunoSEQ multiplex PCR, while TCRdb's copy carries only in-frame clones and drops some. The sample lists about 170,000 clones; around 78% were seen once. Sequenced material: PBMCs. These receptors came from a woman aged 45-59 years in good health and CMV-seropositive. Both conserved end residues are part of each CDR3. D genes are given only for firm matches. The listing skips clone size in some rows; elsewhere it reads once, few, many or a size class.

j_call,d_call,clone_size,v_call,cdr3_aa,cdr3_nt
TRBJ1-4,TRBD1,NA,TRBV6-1,CASSEAWAGGGGEKLFF,TGTGCCAGCAGTGAAGCATGGGCAGGGGGCGGCGGTGAAAAACTGTTTTTT
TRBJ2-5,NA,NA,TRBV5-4,CASSLDFPGTQYF,TGTGCCAGCAGCCTGGACTTCCCGGGGACCCAGTACTTC
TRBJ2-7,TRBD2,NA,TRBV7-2,CASSWTSGTSAYEQYF,TGTGCCAGCAGCTGGACTAGCGGGACGAGCGCCTACGAGCAGTACTTC
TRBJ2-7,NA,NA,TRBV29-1,CSGRGGSGEQYF,TGCAGCGGTCGTGGGGGGTCCGGCGAGCAGTACTTC
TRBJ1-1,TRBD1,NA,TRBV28,CASSTGVRNTEAFF,TGTGCCAGCAGCACAGGGGTCAGGAACACTGAAGCTTTCTTT
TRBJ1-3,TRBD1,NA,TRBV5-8,CASSERDRYSGNTIYF,TGTGCCAGCAGCGAAAGGGACAGGTACTCTGGAAACACCATATATTTT
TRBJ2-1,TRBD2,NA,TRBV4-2,CASSHGLAGGGEQFF,TGTGCCAGCAGCCACGGACTAGCGGGAGGGGGGGAGCAGTTCTTC
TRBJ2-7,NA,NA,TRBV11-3,CASSLPWGPTDEQYF,TGTGCCAGCAGCCTACCGTGGGGGCCAACGGACGAGCAGTACTTC
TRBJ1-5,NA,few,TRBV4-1,CASSQVRMTGLGNSNQPQHF,TGCGCCAGCAGCCAAGTGAGGATGACAGGTCTAGGGAATAGCAATCAGCCCCAGCATTTT
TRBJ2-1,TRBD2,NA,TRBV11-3,CASSLVGGAWNEQFF,TGTGCCAGCAGCTTAGTCGGGGGGGCCTGGAATGAGCAGTTCTTC
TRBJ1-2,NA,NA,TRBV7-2,CASSQPWGSYGYTF,TGTGCCAGCAGCCAACCCTGGGGCAGCTATGGCTACACCTTC
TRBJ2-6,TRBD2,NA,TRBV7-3,CASSLQAWTSGLTSSGANVLTF,TGTGCCAGCAGCTTACAGGCATGGACTAGCGGACTCACCAGCTCTGGGGCCAACGTCCTGACTTTC
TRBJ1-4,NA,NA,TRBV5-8,CASSFLREALATNEKLFF,TGTGCCAGCAGCTTTCTCAGGGAAGCACTTGCAACTAATGAAAAACTGTTTTTT
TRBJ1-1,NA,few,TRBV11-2,CASSLDTPTEAFF,TGTGCCAGCAGCTTAGATACACCTACTGAAGCTTTCTTT
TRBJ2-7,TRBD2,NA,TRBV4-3,CASSQDEAIVAGAYEQYF,TGCGCCAGCAGCCAAGACGAAGCGATTGTGGCGGGAGCCTACGAGCAGTACTTC
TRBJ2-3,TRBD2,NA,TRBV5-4,CASSLASGSTDTQYF,TGTGCCAGCAGCTTAGCTAGCGGAAGCACAGATACGCAGTATTTT
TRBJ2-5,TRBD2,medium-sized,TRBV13,CASSPPGTTQETQYF,TGTGCCAGCTCCCCCCCGGGGACTACCCAAGAGACCCAGTACTTC
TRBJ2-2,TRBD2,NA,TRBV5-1,CASTRLTSGSNTGELFF,TGCGCCAGCACCAGATTAACTAGCGGGTCGAACACCGGGGAGCTGTTTTTT
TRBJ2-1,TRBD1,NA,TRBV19,CASSRPGQGGNEQFF,TGTGCCAGTAGCCGACCGGGACAGGGGGGCAATGAGCAGTTCTTC
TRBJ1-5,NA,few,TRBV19,CASSIFSYSNQPQHF,TGTGCCAGTAGTATCTTCTCCTATAGCAATCAGCCCCAGCATTTT
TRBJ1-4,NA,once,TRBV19,CASSIEQGPTTNEKLFF,TGTGCCAGTAGTATAGAACAGGGCCCAACAACTAATGAAAAACTGTTTTTT
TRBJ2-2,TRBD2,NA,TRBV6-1,CASSKSGGAPGELFF,TGTGCCAGCAGTAAAAGCGGGGGGGCCCCCGGGGAGCTGTTTTTT
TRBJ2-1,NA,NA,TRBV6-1,CASRIGTSYNEQFF,TGTGCCAGCCGTATCGGGACTTCCTACAATGAGCAGTTCTTC
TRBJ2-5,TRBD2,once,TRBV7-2,CASSLGAGTSGQETQYF,TGTGCCAGCAGCTTAGGGGCAGGGACTAGCGGACAAGAGACCCAGTACTTC
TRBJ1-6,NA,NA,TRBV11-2,CASSLAGQDNSPLHF,TGTGCCAGCAGCTTGGCAGGGCAGGATAATTCACCCCTCCACTTT